This T cell receptor (beta chain) emerged from a study of early T cells in non-severe SARS-CoV-2 infection. V was clipped by 2 bases and J by 0 bases, with 15 bases between them. The CDR3 spans 17 residues. Looked up from germline, CDR1 is KGHSH and CDR2 is LQKENI. Individual cDNA molecules received unique molecular identifiers. TCRdb redid the calling of the 5' RACE reads with MiXCR, one entry per CDR3 protein. The data hold tens of thousands of distinct CDR3 sequences, with about 10% observed a single time. The V call is TRBV18, the J call TRBJ2-3; no reliable D call. Sequencing used whole blood. The TCR was taken from an adult who was a healthcare worker with PCR-confirmed SARS-CoV-2 infection or an uninfected control (not recorded which). As DNA, the CDR3 is TGTGCCAGCTCACCATTCAAGTCCAGCCCGAGCACAGATACGCAGTATTTT. This translates into CASSPFKSSPSTDTQYF.